Shown below are 31 T cell receptor beta chains from a single sample sequenced in a study of T cells in narcolepsy (dated 2018 in TCRdb). The library was obtained by the immunoSEQ multiplex PCR assay. The table comes from immuneACCESS by way of TCRdb, which keeps in-frame sequences with V and J called. Part of the clones is missing from these tables; in studies checked, under half for an unresolved V gene and the rest for unknown reasons. The sample yields about 12,000 clones; about 93% were counted once. The ten largest account for 0.9% to 1.3% of the sample. The specimen was CD45RA- memory CD4+ T cells from PBMCs. Read against the paper, the sample's cell subset or site label means: memory T cells sorted ex vivo from peripheral blood. The receptors derive from a human donor with narcolepsy.

The chain recombines TRBV6-5 with TRBJ1-1, with D hard to call. V gave up 5 bases and J gave up 4 bases, with 8 bases separating them. CDR3 size: 12 residues. Germline V gives CDR1 MNHEY, CDR2 SVGAGI. The CDR3 bases are TGTGCCAGCAGTGTGGGAGGCACTGAAGCTTTCTTT. This sequence encodes CASSVGGTEAFF.

The chain links TRBV5-5 to TRBJ2-7; 7 bases match TRBD2. V lost 1 base, J lost 5 bases, and 12 bases stayed unmatched. This CDR3 region has 16 residues. In germline, CDR1 is SGHKS, CDR2 YYEKEE (reference sequence). CDR3 region: CASSLYYRGRGDEQYF. The CDR3, as DNA: TGTGCCAGCAGCTTGTATTATCGCGGGAGAGGGGACGAGCAGTACTTC. Together with reference TRBV5-5 and TRBJ2-7, the CDR3 gives the full variable domain: DAGVTQSPTHLIKTRGQQVTLRCSPISGHKSVSWYQQVLGQGPQFIFQYYEKEERGRGNFPDRFSARQFPNYSSELNVNALLLGDSALYLCASSLYYRGRGDEQYFGPGTRLTVT.

The rearrangement links TRBV9 to TRBJ2-3; 11 bases are shared with TRBD2. After removal of 4 bases from V and 2 bases from J, the junction contained 3 bases not matched to a gene. The CDR3 runs 15 residues. Germline-derived CDR1 and CDR2 are SGDLS and YYNGEE. The DNA for the CDR3 is TGTGCCAGCAGCATACTAGCGGGAGACACAGATACGCAGTATTTT. This translates into CASSILAGDTDTQYF. Filled out from reference TRBV9 and TRBJ2-3, the complete variable domain reads DSGVTQTPKHLITATGQRVTLRCSPRSGDLSVYWYQQSLDQGLQFLIQYYNGEERAKGNILERFSAQQFPDLHSELNLSSLELGDSALYFCASSILAGDTDTQYFGPGTRLTVL.

As to this clone: Within the sample, other DNA sequences also encode this same CDR3. The gene calls are TRBV10-2 and TRBJ2-1, with a possible D match to TRBD2 (7 bases). The V end was cut by 7 bases, the J end by 3 bases, with 19 bases between. The CDR3 contains 16 residues. Per the germline V gene, CDR1 is WSHSY and CDR2 is SAAADI. The CDR3 sequence is CASIGEGGGGYNEQFF. In nucleotides, the CDR3 is TGCGCCAGCATTGGTGAGGGGGGGGGCGGCTACAATGAGCAGTTCTTC.

The rearrangement joins TRBV6-1 to TRBJ2-7; 7 bases agree with TRBD2. The CDR3 has 17 residues. CDR1 is MNHNS, CDR2 SASEGT, per germline. J lost 0 bases, V lost 0 bases, and 8 bases had no gene match. The CDR3 DNA reads as TGTGCCAGCAGTGAAGCGCGAGGCGGGGGAGACTCCTACGAGCAGTACTTC. As protein: CASSEARGGGDSYEQYF.

The genes are TRBV11-2 and TRBJ2-7; no definite D call. Per the germline V gene, CDR1 is SGHAT and CDR2 is FQNNGV. The CDR3 length is 13 residues. V was pared by 8 bases and J by 4 bases, with 15 bases between. The CDR3 region has the DNA TGTGCCAGCGGGCAGATAGACCGTTACGAGCAGTACTTC. It yields the protein CASGQIDRYEQYF.

V gene TRBV11-2 combines with J gene TRBJ1-4, with D tentatively TRBD1 (5 bases). The germline V and J ends were trimmed by 5 bases and 7 bases, with 11 bases remaining between them. CDR3 size: 13 residues. Germline loops: CDR1 SGHAT, CDR2 FQNNGV. DNA of the CDR3: TGTGCCAGCAGCCCAGACAGATCTGAAAAACTGTTTTTT. Residues: CASSPDRSEKLFF.

The rearrangement links TRBV7-6 to TRBJ1-4, with 9 bases matching TRBD1. Unmatched junction bases numbered 5, after V lost 5 bases and J lost 7 bases. Looked up from germline, CDR1 is SGHVS and CDR2 is FNYEAQ. The CDR3 sequence is 14 residues long. The CDR3 sequence is CASSPGQGVEKLFF. CDR3 DNA sequence: TGTGCCAGCAGCCCGGGACAGGGCGTTGAAAAACTGTTTTTT.

The chain carries TRBV6-5 and TRBJ2-7, with D perhaps matching TRBD1 (6 bases). CDR1 and CDR2 from the germline V gene are MNHEY and SVGAGI. Deletions cut 8 bases from V and 2 bases from J, with 10 bases between. The CDR3 has 12 amino acids. CDR3 amino acids: CASQQGPYEQYF. CDR3 bases: TGTGCCAGCCAACAGGGTCCCTACGAGCAGTACTTC.

J is TRBJ2-2 and V is TRBV18, with D uncertain. Germline V lookup: CDR1 KGHSH, CDR2 LQKENI. Trimming stripped 2 bases from V and 4 bases from J, with 8 bases between. There are 14 residues in the CDR3. The CDR3 DNA reads TGTGCCAGCTCACCAGTGAGAACCACCGGGGAGCTGTTTTTT. Protein product: CASSPVRTTGELFF.

V and J are TRBV19 and TRBJ1-5; D perhaps matches TRBD1 (5 bases). Deletions cut 4 bases from V and 7 bases from J, with 14 bases between. Germline V gene lookup returns CDR1 LNHDA and CDR2 SQIVND (reference sequence). CDR3 length equals 14 residues. The CDR3 region has the DNA TGTGCCAGTAGTAAGGGGCAGCACAGGCAGCCCCAGCATTTT. It is translated as CASSKGQHRQPQHF.

The chain employs TRBV6-1 and TRBJ2-2; a possible D gene is TRBD2 (6 bases). Germline values: CDR1 MNHNS, CDR2 SASEGT. CDR3 size: 14 residues. V lost 11 bases and J 4 bases, leaving 17 bases between the germline ends. In nucleotides, the CDR3 is TGTGCCCCCAGAACTGGGGGGAGCACCGGGGAGCTGTTTTTT. Its protein product is CAPRTGGSTGELFF.

The gene calls are TRBV7-9 and TRBJ2-2, with TRBD1 as a possible D gene (5 bases). Trimming removed 2 bases at V and 7 bases at J, with 14 bases between. Looked up from germline, CDR1 is SEHNR and CDR2 is FQNEAQ (reference sequence). The CDR3 length is 15 residues. This CDR3 is CASSLILQGHGELFF. In DNA, the CDR3 is TGTGCCAGCAGCTTAATTCTCCAGGGCCACGGGGAGCTGTTTTTT.

CDR3 amino acids: CASSPRPGQGMDEQFF. The CDR3 nucleotides read TGTGCCAGCAGCCCAAGACCGGGACAGGGAATGGATGAGCAGTTCTTC. This chain connects TRBV7-8 to TRBJ2-1; 9 positions match TRBD1. The CDR3 spans 16 residues. CDR1 SGHVS and CDR2 FQNEAQ come from the germline V gene. With 5 bases clipped from V and 8 bases from J, the junction kept 13 bases outside the gene matches.

The V and J genes are TRBV11-2 and TRBJ2-7; TRBD1 matches at 11 bases. Trimming removed 5 bases from V and 4 bases from J; junction bases left unmatched: 7. The V gene's germline CDR1 is SGHAT and CDR2 FQNNGV. The CDR3 is 15 amino acids. Here the CDR3 reads CASSPPGTGGYEQYF. The CDR3 region has the DNA TGTGCCAGCAGCCCACCCGGGACAGGGGGGTACGAGCAGTACTTC.

The J gene is TRBJ2-3, the V gene TRBV5-1; 13 bases align to TRBD2. The CDR3 is made up of 15 amino acids. Germline loops: CDR1 SGHRS, CDR2 YFSETQ. The junction had 2 bases not matched to a gene; V was cut back by 4 bases and J by 3 bases. The CDR3: CASSQLAGGTDTQYF. DNA for the CDR3: TGCGCCAGCAGCCAACTAGCGGGGGGGACAGATACGCAGTATTTT.

The V gene is TRBV4-2, the J gene TRBJ1-2; the match to TRBD1 covers 9 bases. From germline, CDR1 is LGHNA and CDR2 YNFKEQ. V was clipped by 0 bases and J by 5 bases; unmatched bases: 4. The length of the CDR3 is 15 residues. CDR3 sequence reads: CASSQDLTGGYGYTF. CDR3 bases: TGTGCCAGCAGCCAAGATTTGACAGGGGGATATGGCTACACCTTC.

The gene calls are TRBV4-1 and TRBJ2-1; 15 nucleotides align to TRBD2. V lost 4 bases, J lost 1 base, and 5 bases stayed unmatched. The CDR3 extends over 18 amino acids. Per germline, CDR1 MGHRA and CDR2 YSYEKL. The DNA of the CDR3 is TGCGCCAGCAGCCGAGGGGGACTAGCGGGAGGATCCTACAATGAGCAGTTCTTC. Residues: CASSRGGLAGGSYNEQFF.

This clone was recorded once. The chain has TRBV5-1 and TRBJ2-1; perhaps TRBD2 as D (6 bases). Trimming removed 1 base at V and 9 bases at J, with 23 bases between. The CDR3 has 17 amino acids. Looked up from germline, CDR1 is SGHRS and CDR2 is YFSETQ. The CDR3 region has the DNA TGCGCCAGCAGCTTGACTAGCCAGGTGGGCGTTAAAGGTGAGCAGTTCTTC. It is translated as CASSLTSQVGVKGEQFF.

Only one count was recorded for this clone. V and J are TRBV18 and TRBJ1-2; D gene uncertain. In germline, CDR1 is KGHSH, CDR2 LQKENI. This CDR3 has 13 residues. V lost 4 bases and J lost 5, with 11 bases in between. The CDR3 DNA reads as TGTGCCAGCTCACTGACAACAGTTTATGGCTACACCTTC. This translates into CASSLTTVYGYTF. The entire variable domain, with the rest obtained from reference TRBV18 and TRBJ1-2, is as follows: NAGVMQNPRHLVRRRGQEARLRCSPMKGHSHVYWYRQLPEEGLKFMVYLQKENIIDESGMPKERFSAEFPKEGPSILRIQQVVRGDSAAYFCASSLTTVYGYTFGSGTRLTVV.

V is TRBV27 and J is TRBJ2-3; D gene uncertain. Germline V gene lookup returns CDR1 MNHEY and CDR2 SMNVEV (reference sequence). CDR3 length: 12 amino acids. Trimming cost V 4 bases and J 9 bases, with 11 bases left between them. CDR3 in DNA: TGTGCCAGCAGTTCGACGGCTCCCACGCAGTATTTT. This codes for CASSSTAPTQYF.

The chain recombines TRBV5-6 with TRBJ1-4; weak D call: TRBD1 (5 bases). Germline CDR1 and CDR2: SGHDT and YYEEEE. This CDR3 is 14 amino acids long. The V and J ends lost 4 bases and 8 bases respectively, with 15 bases between them. CDR3 in DNA: TGTGCCAGCAGCACGAGACGGGGGGAGGAAAAACTGTTTTTT. Translating it yields CASSTRRGEEKLFF.

The V gene is TRBV10-1, the J gene TRBJ2-5; 10 nucleotides agree with TRBD1. Per germline, CDR1 WNHNN and CDR2 SYGVQD (reference sequence). The CDR3 loop spans 16 amino acids. Trimming removed 0 bases from V and 1 base from J; junction bases left unmatched: 2. The CDR3 nucleotides read TGCGCCAGCAGTGAGTCGGGACAGGGGTTCCAAGAGACCCAGTACTTC. This gives the protein CASSESGQGFQETQYF.

This sequence joins TRBV30 and TRBJ1-2; 9 bases agree with TRBD1. Trimming cost V 2 bases and J 2 bases; bases outside gene matches: 6. Per the germline V gene, CDR1 is GTSNPN and CDR2 is SVGIG (reference sequence). The CDR3 totals 15 residues. CDR3 in amino acids: CAWSPTGTGNYGYTF. The CDR3 DNA follows: TGTGCCTGGAGTCCGACCGGGACAGGGAACTATGGCTACACCTTC.

The chain uses TRBV13 and TRBJ1-1, with D hard to call. CDR3 length equals 12 residues. V lost 2 bases and J lost 1, with 2 bases in between. Germline loops: CDR1 PRHDT, CDR2 FYEKMQ (reference sequence). In DNA form, the CDR3 reads TGTGCCAGCAGCTTAAGGAACACTGAAGCTTTCTTT. It is translated as CASSLRNTEAFF.

This clone was picked up a small number of times. CDR3 nucleotide sequence: TGTGCCAGTAGAGCCCGGGGGGGGGCAGCTAACTATGGCTACACCTTC. This gives the protein CASRARGGAANYGYTF. The V and J genes are TRBV19 and TRBJ1-2; D is perhaps TRBD1 (6 bases). V lost 6 bases and J lost 0, with 17 bases in between. The CDR3 length is 16 residues. From germline, CDR1 is LNHDA and CDR2 SQIVND (reference sequence).

V is TRBV5-4 and J is TRBJ1-3; the D is unclear. This CDR3 is 14 amino acids long. The germline CDR1 and CDR2 sequences are SGHNT and YYREEE (reference sequence). Trimming shortened V by 2 bases and J by 0 bases, and 6 bases separated the two germline ends. The CDR3 nucleotides are TGTGCCAGCAGCTTAAAACCCTCTGGAAACACCATATATTTT. Encoded protein: CASSLKPSGNTIYF.

The genes are TRBV28 and TRBJ2-7; 13 positions match TRBD2. After removal of 4 bases from V and 12 bases from J, the junction contained 6 bases not matched to a gene. The CDR3 runs to 13 residues. Germline V gene lookup returns CDR1 MDHEN and CDR2 SYDVKM. The CDR3 DNA reads TGTGCCAGCAGTTCGGGGACTAGCGGGATTCTGTACTTC. Protein: CASSSGTSGILYF.

The V gene is TRBV7-2, the J gene TRBJ2-5, with TRBD1 identical over 8 bases. This CDR3 is 13 amino acids long. V lost 5 bases, J lost 5 bases, and 4 bases stayed unmatched. Germline-derived CDR1 and CDR2 are SGHTA and FQGNSA. The CDR3 spells CASSRDRGETQYF. The CDR3 DNA follows: TGTGCCAGCAGCCGAGACAGGGGCGAGACCCAGTACTTC. Complete variable domain (other parts from reference TRBV7-2 and TRBJ2-5): GAGVSQSPSNKVTEKGKDVELRCDPISGHTALYWYRQSLGQGLEFLIYFQGNSAPDKSGLPSDRFSAERTGGSVSTLTIQRTQQEDSAVYLCASSRDRGETQYFGPGTRLLVL.

The chain joins TRBV27 to TRBJ2-1; TRBD2 aligns across 11 bases. The CDR3 is 15 residues long. J lost 7 bases, V lost 3 bases, and 5 bases had no gene match. CDR1 and CDR2 (germline): MNHEY, SMNVEV (reference sequence). CDR3 residues: CASSLGTSGINEQFF. The DNA of the CDR3 is TGTGCCAGCAGTTTGGGGACTAGCGGCATTAATGAGCAGTTCTTC.

In this sample, this clone turned up once. This sequence joins TRBV7-2 and TRBJ1-1, with D unresolved. Germline V gene data show CDR1 as SGHTA and CDR2 as FQGNSA. CDR3 length equals 14 residues. Trimming removed 4 bases at V and 6 bases at J, with 15 bases between. The CDR3 coding sequence is TGTGCCAGCAGCTCCCGGCGAAGTCGTCCTGAAGCTTTCTTT. The encoded protein is CASSSRRSRPEAFF.